Shown below are 20 T cell receptor beta chains from a single sample sequenced in a study of CD8 T cell repertoires and HIV-1 epitope variants. Repertoires were generated with immunoSEQ multiplex PCR, while TCRdb's copy carries only in-frame clones and drops some. The sample holds about 95,000 clones, over 70% seen once. Sequencing was carried out using uncultured baseline CD8+ T cells from peripheral blood mononuclear cells (PBMCs). The origin of the receptors is a male donor with HIV.

A single count supports this clone. CDR3 sequence reads: CASSQDRTVNTGELFF. DNA for the CDR3: TGTGCCAGCAGCCAAGATCGGACAGTGAACACCGGGGAGCTGTTTTTT. The gene calls are TRBV14 and TRBJ2-2; D is possibly TRBD1 (6 bases). The germline V gene encodes CDR1 SGHDN and CDR2 FVKESK. The CDR3 consists of 16 residues. Trimming cost V 0 bases and J 1 base, with 9 bases left between them.

The chain joins TRBV27 to TRBJ1-5; D is possibly TRBD1 (6 bases). Deletions cut 0 bases from V and 7 bases from J, with 10 bases between. CDR3 length: 14 amino acids. The germline CDR1 and CDR2 sequences are MNHEY and SMNVEV (reference sequence). The CDR3 DNA follows: TGTGCCAGCAGTTTATCCGGGGGCGGGCAGCCCCAGCATTTT. It specifies CASSLSGGGQPQHF.

The gene calls are TRBV28 and TRBJ1-5, with D maybe TRBD1 (5 bases). Germline lookup yields CDR1 MDHEN and CDR2 SYDVKM. The CDR3 runs 15 residues. Trimming took off 1 base at V and 3 bases at J, with 10 bases between the two ends. The CDR3 region is CASSLFGGVNQPQHF. As DNA, the CDR3 is TGTGCCAGCAGTTTATTTGGAGGGGTCAATCAGCCCCAGCATTTT.

This clone showed up just once. The chain recombines TRBV7-6 with TRBJ2-1; 12 nucleotides line up with TRBD2. Germline V gives CDR1 SGHVS, CDR2 FNYEAQ. The CDR3 has 15 amino acids. V was clipped by 4 bases and J by 6 bases; unmatched bases: 4. This CDR3 reads CASSSLTSGSNEQFF. Written as DNA, the CDR3 is TGTGCCAGCAGCTCCCTGACTAGCGGGAGCAATGAGCAGTTCTTC.

The rearrangement links TRBV4-2 to TRBJ2-2; D is unclear. The CDR3 spans 15 residues. Germline values: CDR1 LGHNA, CDR2 YNFKEQ. V lost 5 bases to trimming and J lost 1 base, with 11 bases between them. The CDR3 sequence is CASSSRAGNTGELFF. Written as DNA, the CDR3 is TGTGCCAGCAGCTCAAGGGCAGGGAACACCGGGGAGCTGTTTTTT.

V usage is TRBV28 and J usage is TRBJ2-7; D is possibly TRBD1 or TRBD2 (5 bases each). V gave up 2 bases and J gave up 1 base, with 9 bases separating them. Germline CDR1 and CDR2: MDHEN and SYDVKM. The length of the CDR3 is 14 residues. The CDR3 DNA follows: TGTGCCAGCAGTTTAGGGGACGGTTCCTACGAGCAGTACTTC. As protein: CASSLGDGSYEQYF.

This chain links TRBV4-1 with TRBJ1-3, with TRBD1 matching 7 bases. The CDR3 loop spans 16 amino acids. Germline V lookup: CDR1 MGHRA, CDR2 YSYEKL. V lost 1 base to trimming and J lost 2 bases; unmatched junction nucleotides: 5. This CDR3 reads CASSQGYRGTGNTIYF. The CDR3 DNA follows: TGCGCCAGCAGCCAAGGTTACAGGGGAACTGGAAACACCATATATTTT.

V and J are TRBV30 and TRBJ2-5, with D hard to call. CDR1 GTSNPN and CDR2 SVGIG come from the germline V gene (reference sequence). This CDR3 contains 11 residues. V was pared by 4 bases and J by 2 bases, with 5 bases between. This CDR3 is CAWKGQETQYF. For the CDR3, the DNA is TGTGCCTGGAAGGGACAAGAGACCCAGTACTTC.

This clone appeared a few times. The chain has TRBV6-5 and TRBJ1-4; a possible D gene is TRBD1 (5 bases). In germline, CDR1 is MNHEY, CDR2 SVGAGI. Trimming removed 6 bases from V and 11 bases from J, with 13 bases in between. This CDR3 has 12 amino acids. In DNA form, the CDR3 reads TGTGCCAGCAGGGGGGAGGCGAGTAAACTGTTTTTT. This encodes CASRGEASKLFF.

This rearrangement joins TRBV11-2 to TRBJ2-5; 11 positions match TRBD1. The CDR3 totals 14 residues. From germline, CDR1 is SGHAT and CDR2 FQNNGV. V was pared by 3 bases and J by 4 bases, with 1 base of the junction left unmatched. The DNA for the CDR3 is TGTGCCAGCAGCTTGGACAGGGGGCTAGAGACCCAGTACTTC. Its translation is CASSLDRGLETQYF. Using reference TRBV11-2 and TRBJ2-5 for the parts outside the CDR3, the full variable domain is EAGVAQSPRYKIIEKRQSVAFWCNPISGHATLYWYQQILGQGPKLLIQFQNNGVVDDSQLPKDRFSAERLKGVDSTLKIQPAKLEDSAVYLCASSLDRGLETQYFGPGTRLLVL.

The chain joins TRBV7-8 to TRBJ1-5, with a possible D match to TRBD1 (6 bases). The CDR3 has 17 amino acids. The ends were cut back, 1 base at V and 4 bases at J, with 17 bases in the middle. CDR1 SGHVS and CDR2 FQNEAQ come from the germline V gene. The CDR3 protein is CASSLESQGIDNQPQHF. The DNA of the CDR3 is TGTGCCAGCAGCTTAGAGAGTCAGGGGATCGATAATCAGCCCCAGCATTTT.

The chain couples TRBV10-3 to TRBJ1-1; 10 bases match TRBD1. The CDR3 contains 16 residues. J was trimmed by 1 base and V by 2 bases; bases with no gene match: 4. Looked up from germline, CDR1 is ENHRY and CDR2 is SYGVKD. CDR3 in DNA: TGTGCCATCAGTGAGGTAGGGACAGGGGAGAACACTGAAGCTTTCTTT. It codes for CAISEVGTGENTEAFF.

This clone was counted a single time. The chain recombines TRBV5-4 with TRBJ2-1; 11 nucleotides match TRBD2. With 0 bases clipped from V and 6 bases from J, the junction kept 8 bases outside the gene matches. The CDR3 is made up of 17 amino acids. The germline CDR1 and CDR2 sequences are SGHNT and YYREEE (reference sequence). The CDR3 DNA sequence: TGTGCCAGCAGCTTGGAGGCGGTAGCGGGGGGGCCCAATGAGCAGTTCTTC. This translates into CASSLEAVAGGPNEQFF. Full variable domain (remainder filled in from reference TRBV5-4 and TRBJ2-1): ETGVTQSPTHLIKTRGQQVTLRCSSQSGHNTVSWYQQALGQGPQFIFQYYREEENGRGNFPPRFSGLQFPNYSSELNVNALELDDSALYLCASSLEAVAGGPNEQFFGPGTRLTVL.

Regarding this clone: The sample contains more than one DNA sequence encoding this CDR3. The chain employs TRBV18 and TRBJ2-5; D not certain. Germline CDR1 KGHSH, CDR2 LQKENI. The germline V and J ends were trimmed by 3 bases and 4 bases, with 3 bases remaining between them. The CDR3 runs 11 residues. As DNA, the CDR3 is TGTGCCAGCTCACCGGGAGAGACCCAGTACTTC. Amino acids: CASSPGETQYF.

This clone is a singleton in its sample. The gene calls are TRBV18 and TRBJ2-2; 8 bases fit TRBD1. V gave up 3 bases and J gave up 3 bases; unmatched junction bases: 6. The germline V gene has CDR1 KGHSH and CDR2 LQKENI. There are 16 residues in the CDR3. The CDR3 nucleotides read TGTGCCAGCTCACCGACAGGGGCGGTAGACACCGGGGAGCTGTTTTTT. Amino acids: CASSPTGAVDTGELFF.

The rearrangement joins TRBV15 to TRBJ2-7; D gene unclear. This CDR3 comprises 14 residues. The ends were cut back, 5 bases at V and 0 bases at J, with 11 bases in the middle. Per the germline V gene, CDR1 is LNHNV and CDR2 is YYDKDF (reference sequence). The DNA for the CDR3 is TGTGCCACCAGCGTAAGCAGGATCTCCTACGAGCAGTACTTC. It encodes CATSVSRISYEQYF.

The chain employs TRBV5-6 and TRBJ2-5, with 7 nucleotides matching TRBD1. J gave up 5 bases and V 3 bases, and 7 bases lay outside the gene matches. The CDR3 has 14 amino acids. Germline values: CDR1 SGHDT, CDR2 YYEEEE. The CDR3 spells CASSSLYRGETQYF. The CDR3 DNA is TGTGCCAGCAGCTCCTTATACAGGGGTGAGACCCAGTACTTC.

The chain links TRBV19 to TRBJ2-7; 8 bases are shared with TRBD2. Losses at the gene ends were 5 bases for V and 6 bases for J; bases not matched to a gene: 15. Germline V gene sequence: CDR1 LNHDA, CDR2 SQIVND (reference sequence). This CDR3 has 16 residues. The chain's CDR3 is CASSLRGGASGGEQYF. The CDR3 bases are TGTGCCAGTAGTCTTCGAGGCGGGGCCAGCGGGGGCGAGCAGTACTTC.

The chain couples TRBV7-2 to TRBJ2-5; TRBD1 aligns across 9 bases. Trimming removed 1 base from V and 4 bases from J; junction bases left unmatched: 7. Germline CDR1 SGHTA, CDR2 FQGNSA. The CDR3 sequence is 16 residues long. The CDR3 sequence is CASSLVVGQGSETQYF. The CDR3 coding sequence is TGTGCCAGCAGCTTAGTAGTCGGACAGGGGTCAGAGACCCAGTACTTC.

The rearrangement joins TRBV14 to TRBJ1-4, with unresolved D. Germline-derived CDR1 and CDR2 are SGHDN and FVKESK. Trimming cost V 5 bases and J 0 bases, with 10 bases left between them. The CDR3 contains 15 residues. The CDR3 DNA reads as TGTGCCAGCAGCGTTCGTAGAGCAACTAATGAAAAACTGTTTTTT. Translation: CASSVRRATNEKLFF.